These 19 T cell receptor beta chains were all obtained from the same sample, sequenced in a study of T cells after yellow fever vaccination. TCRdb ran MiXCR on the 5' RACE reads and lists one entry per CDR3 protein. The sample has just under 600,000 distinct CDR3 sequences; roughly 13% are singletons. The sample in question was PBMCs, obtained on the day of the yellow fever booster vaccination. The receptors derive from a man aged 30 to 39 who received the YFV17D yellow fever vaccine.

Only a few counts were recorded for this clonotype. The chain uses TRBV5-4 and TRBJ2-1, with D tentatively TRBD1 or TRBD2 (6 bases each). This CDR3 region has 16 residues. CDR1 is SGHNT and CDR2 is YYREEE in the germline V gene (reference sequence). V was cut by 0 bases and J by 6 bases, with 16 bases left in between. CDR3 amino acids: CASSLAKGGAVNEQFF. CDR3 DNA: TGTGCCAGCAGCTTGGCCAAGGGGGGAGCTGTCAATGAGCAGTTCTTC.

The chain joins TRBV6-1 to TRBJ1-6; the D gene is possibly TRBD1 (6 bases). This CDR3 has 17 residues. Trimming left V 6 bases short and J 2 bases short, with 17 bases between. Per germline, CDR1 MNHNS and CDR2 SASEGT. The CDR3 DNA follows: TGTGCCAGCAGAGCCACCAAACAGGGAACCTATAATTCACCCCTCCACTTT. This translates into CASRATKQGTYNSPLHF.

This clonotype was seen only a few times. V and J are TRBV4-2 and TRBJ2-7, with TRBD2 matching over 8 bases. The length of the CDR3 is 15 residues. Germline-derived CDR1 and CDR2 are LGHNA and YNFKEQ. After removal of 1 base from V and 3 bases from J, the junction contained 5 bases not matched to a gene. CDR3 in amino acids: CASSQAAGDHYEQYF. CDR3 DNA: TGTGCCAGCAGCCAAGCAGCGGGAGACCACTACGAGCAGTACTTC.

The chain is built from TRBV5-6 and TRBJ1-2; D remains unclear. This CDR3 is 13 amino acids long. Trimming took off 4 bases at V and 3 bases at J, with 10 bases between the two ends. Germline V lookup: CDR1 SGHDT, CDR2 YYEEEE. CDR3 residues: CASSPGHHYGYTF. CDR3 bases: TGTGCCAGCAGCCCCGGGCACCACTATGGCTACACCTTC.

The chain employs TRBV25-1 and TRBJ2-2; D possibly corresponds to TRBD1 (6 bases). Germline V gene lookup returns CDR1 MGHDK and CDR2 SYGVNS. V dropped 3 bases and J dropped 3 bases, with 11 bases sitting between them. The CDR3 sequence is 15 residues long. DNA of the CDR3: TGTGCCAGCAGTGACTTAAGGGGGTACACCGGGGAGCTGTTTTTT. Its translation is CASSDLRGYTGELFF.

The table lists this clonotype with many counts. The chain carries TRBV4-3 and TRBJ2-7; 11 nucleotides line up with TRBD2. Germline CDR1 LGHNA, CDR2 YSLEER. V shed 3 bases and J 5 bases; nucleotides not matched to a gene: 6. The CDR3 contains 15 residues. As DNA, the CDR3 is TGCGCCAGCAGCCACTTGACTAGCGGGAAAGACGAGCAGTACTTC. Its translation is CASSHLTSGKDEQYF.

This clonotype was detected a few times. The chain couples TRBV20-1 to TRBJ2-1; 10 bases fit TRBD2. Germline values: CDR1 DFQATT, CDR2 SNEGSKA (reference sequence). J lost 7 bases, V lost 6 bases, and 6 bases had no gene match. The CDR3 totals 13 residues. CDR3 sequence reads: CSAPAGGLNEQFF. For the CDR3, the DNA is TGCAGTGCGCCAGCGGGAGGGCTGAATGAGCAGTTCTTC.

The CDR3: CASSEQGSTQYF. The CDR3 DNA reads TGTGCCAGCAGTGAACAGGGTTCTACGCAGTATTTT. The chain recombines TRBV28 with TRBJ2-3; a weak D match, TRBD1 (6 bases). Germline CDR1 reads MDHEN; CDR2 reads SYDVKM. Trimming shortened V by 5 bases and J by 8 bases, and 11 bases separated the two germline ends. This CDR3 region has 12 residues.

At least ten counts were recorded for this clonotype. V usage is TRBV3-1 and J usage is TRBJ2-1; TRBD2 matches at 11 bases. This CDR3 contains 18 residues. Germline V gene sequence: CDR1 LGHDT, CDR2 YNNKEL (reference sequence). J lost 2 bases, V lost 4 bases, and 10 bases had no gene match. The CDR3 nucleotides read TGTGCCAGCAGCCCCCGTGGTAGCGGGAGGGGGACCTACAATGAGCAGTTCTTC. Its protein product is CASSPRGSGRGTYNEQFF.

This clonotype was seen more than once but under ten times. DNA of the CDR3: TGCAGTGTTAAAGCGGGAGGGTCCCCAGATACGCAGTATTTT. Encoded protein: CSVKAGGSPDTQYF. V gene TRBV20-1 combines with J gene TRBJ2-3; TRBD2 matches at 10 bases. V shed 7 bases, J shed 4 bases, and the junction held 8 bases outside the gene matches. The CDR3 consists of 14 residues. Germline V lookup: CDR1 DFQATT, CDR2 SNEGSKA (reference sequence).

This sequence joins TRBV5-4 and TRBJ2-1; 10 bases agree with TRBD2. The CDR3 is made up of 16 amino acids. Germline CDR1 reads SGHNT; CDR2 reads YYREEE (reference sequence). V was pared by 4 bases and J by 4 bases, with 8 bases of the junction left unmatched. This chain's CDR3 is CASSPASGRGYNEQFF. DNA of the CDR3: TGTGCCAGCAGCCCCGCGAGCGGGAGGGGATACAATGAGCAGTTCTTC.

This clonotype has ten or more counts. The chain employs TRBV28 and TRBJ1-5, with a possible D match to TRBD1 (5 bases). V was cut by 5 bases and J by 7 bases, with 18 bases left in between. The CDR3 length is 15 residues. Germline V gene lookup returns CDR1 MDHEN and CDR2 SYDVKM. CDR3 sequence reads: CASSDRVGGSQPQHF. The CDR3 DNA sequence: TGTGCCAGCAGTGACCGTGTGGGGGGGTCCCAGCCCCAGCATTTT.

This clonotype was recorded a few times. This chain connects TRBV24-1 to TRBJ2-3; no definite D call. Germline CDR1 is KGHDR and CDR2 is SFDVKD. Between the trimmed V and J ends, which lost 4 bases and 5 bases, there was a span of 12 bases. There are 14 residues in the CDR3. CDR3 region: CATSESGGQDTQYF. CDR3 nucleotide sequence: TGTGCCACCAGTGAATCCGGCGGTCAAGATACGCAGTATTTT.

This clonotype has a count of ten or more. The chain has TRBV28 and TRBJ1-5; D remains unclear. This CDR3 is built from 12 residues. Trimming shortened V by 5 bases and J by 6 bases, and 8 bases separated the two germline ends. Germline assignment: CDR1 MDHEN and CDR2 SYDVKM. In DNA, the CDR3 is TGTGCCAGCAGTCTTAAGGGTCAGCCCCAGCATTTT. Its translation is CASSLKGQPQHF.

The chain links TRBV4-1 to TRBJ1-6; 8 bases line up with TRBD1. This CDR3 has 16 residues. After removal of 6 bases from V and 7 bases from J, the junction contained 11 bases not matched to a gene. The germline CDR1 and CDR2 sequences are MGHRA and YSYEKL. This chain's CDR3 is CASSHGLDRANSPLHF. The CDR3 nucleotides read TGCGCCAGCAGTCACGGACTGGACAGGGCGAATTCACCCCTCCACTTT.

The V and J genes are TRBV6-1 and TRBJ2-7, with 9 bases fitting TRBD2. V lost 5 bases and J lost 4; bases outside the gene matches: 6. In germline, CDR1 is MNHNS, CDR2 SASEGT. The CDR3 runs to 14 residues. The CDR3 nucleotides read TGTGCCAGCAGTACCCCGGCGGGAGGGTACGAGCAGTACTTC. Its translation is CASSTPAGGYEQYF.

In its sample, this clonotype was seen a few times. The rearrangement uses TRBV5-1 and TRBJ2-3; tentative D call: TRBD2 (6 bases). The CDR3 has 16 residues. CDR1 and CDR2 from the germline V gene are SGHRS and YFSETQ. V lost 1 base and J lost 0, with 12 bases in between. The DNA for the CDR3 is TGCGCCAGCAGCTTGAGGTCTAGCGCGAGCACAGATACGCAGTATTTT. Amino acids: CASSLRSSASTDTQYF.

At least ten counts were recorded for this clonotype. CDR3 protein: CASSLVGLVGASGIYIQYF. In nucleotides, the CDR3 is TGTGCCAGCAGCTTAGTGGGTCTTGTGGGGGCTAGCGGGATCTACATTCAGTACTTC. This sequence joins TRBV7-8 and TRBJ2-4; 9 bases map to TRBD2. CDR3 length equals 19 residues. V shed 1 base, J shed 8 bases, and the junction held 18 bases outside the gene matches. Germline loops: CDR1 SGHVS, CDR2 FQNEAQ.

This clonotype has just a few counts. V and J are TRBV28 and TRBJ1-6, with 7 positions matching TRBD1. This CDR3 comprises 16 residues. CDR1 is MDHEN and CDR2 is SYDVKM in the germline V gene. V shed 6 bases, J shed 5 bases, and the junction held 10 bases outside the gene matches. This CDR3 is CASRHLRGTDNSPLHF. CDR3 DNA: TGTGCCAGCAGGCACCTTCGGGGGACAGATAATTCACCCCTCCACTTT.